What follows is one TCR beta chain and its context. As defined, naive CD8 cells were CD45RO-negative and positively selected for CCR7, with terminally differentiated effector memory CD45RA+ cells excluded. The sample comes from a study of shared clonotypes between healthy human individuals. The CDR3 is 13 residues long. Germline loops: CDR1 SNHLY, CDR2 FYNNEI. Trimming took 2 bases from V and 1 from J, leaving 6 bases between them. A deep-level run was used for the assay. The method was immunoSEQ multiplex PCR; TCRdb's version includes in-frame clones alone and lacks a portion of them. There are 550,000 to 750,000 clones in the sample; around 95% occur only once, and approximately 0.1% lies in the top ten.

The chain couples TRBV2 to TRBJ2-7; D ambiguous. The material sequenced was naive CD8+ T cells sorted from blood. This receptor was taken from a woman in her twenties or thirties in good health. CDR3 bases: TGTGCCAGCAGTGAAACACCTTCCTACGAGCAGTACTTC. Amino acid sequence: CASSETPSYEQYF.